Described below is a single T cell receptor (beta chain) sequence and its context. This clone has just one count. Its specific antigen is unknown. Base-call qualities are not available, and no considerably larger clone is one nucleotide away. Relative to germline, V is 8 bases shorter and J is 5 bases shorter, with 19 bases between their ends. CDR1 is given as LNHNV and CDR2 as YYDKDF, both from the germline V gene (reference sequence). Reading from cysteine to phenylalanine, the CDR3 counts 14 amino acids. Just CDR3 DNA is preserved here, 42 bases in frame from base 1. These data originate in a study of T cell responses to AZD1222 COVID-19 vaccine (dated by TCRdb to about 2021). Turning to the overall study: Because spike-specific TCR depth and breadth did not differ between the two schedules, AZD1222 recipients who got a second dose at roughly 4 weeks were pooled with those who got a second dose at roughly 12 weeks. TCR sequencing covered 233 trial participants: 200 to 220 given two doses of AZD1222 and approximately 26 given two doses of MenACWY control vaccine. Enrollment into the trials was organized by age into subgroups of 18-55, 56-69 and 70-plus years, and those subgroups contained approximately 160, 26 and 62 TCR-sequenced participants, respectively. General findings and caveats noted by the study authors: CD4 TCRs associated with the vaccine covered the entire spike protein, and the dominant responses were in regions 160-218 and 743-854. Reportedly, close to half of the unique spike-specific TCRs recognized epitopes lying outside the regions that are mutated in the B.1.351 and B.1.1.7 variants. Participants were mostly white British, with more females than males. The authors suggested clonal diversity may have been underestimated. In the small 56-69-year group, the increase in depth fell short of significance, most likely because of low power. Because no samples from the day 14 peak response were available, repertoires could be characterized only after the peak T cell response. Only six AZD1222 recipients were SARS-CoV-2 seropositive at baseline, limiting conclusions about previously exposed vaccinees. After two AZD1222 doses, spike-specific TCR breadth and depth were significantly higher than at day 0 and than in MenACWY recipients.

The CDR3 regions of human TCRbeta chains were analyzed by immunosequencing. The paper's data handling went like this. TCRs in the repertoires were matched against a reference library of SARS-CoV-2-specific TCRs that had been generated with the MIRA antigen-specificity platform. Breadth meant the fraction of unique TCRs that were SARS-CoV-2-associated, whereas depth meant the fraction of total T cells that were SARS-CoV-2-associated. Using the MIRA data, every spike-specific TCR was mapped to the spike region that the TCR reacted to and assigned to either a CD4 or a CD8 class. Log10-transformed breadth and depth values were compared by one-way ANOVA with Sidak's multiple comparisons tests. As stored in TCRdb, this immuneACCESS dataset retains in-frame rearrangements with V and J assigned. A fraction of the clones does not appear; measured against another copy, unresolved V genes explain less than half of the discrepancy, and the remainder lacks a known reason. The V and J calls and clone size were taken over from that table, and D and trimming were inferred from the DNA. The sample records roughly 150,000 clones, roughly nine tenths of which are singletons. The biggest ten clones account for 5% to 5.5% of the sample.

The intended sense of this specimen's time point label: baseline before first vaccination. Vaccinee samples came from UK trials COV001 and COV002, including a single-blind randomized controlled phase 2/3 trial of AZD1222 (ChAdOx1 nCoV-19) in healthy adults. For TCRbeta chain sequencing, PBMC samples were collected from trial participants at day 0 and at day 28 after the second dose. The sample in question was peripheral blood, obtained on day 0 of AZD1222 vaccination. The TCR comes from an adult in good health. Recombination linked TRBV15 to TRBJ2-7; matching of 7 bases hints at TRBD2 as the D gene. The CDR3 loop reads CATSGGGSRNEQYF. The nucleotide sequence reads as follows: TGTGCCACCTCCGGGGGCGGGAGCAGGAACGAGCAGTACTTC.